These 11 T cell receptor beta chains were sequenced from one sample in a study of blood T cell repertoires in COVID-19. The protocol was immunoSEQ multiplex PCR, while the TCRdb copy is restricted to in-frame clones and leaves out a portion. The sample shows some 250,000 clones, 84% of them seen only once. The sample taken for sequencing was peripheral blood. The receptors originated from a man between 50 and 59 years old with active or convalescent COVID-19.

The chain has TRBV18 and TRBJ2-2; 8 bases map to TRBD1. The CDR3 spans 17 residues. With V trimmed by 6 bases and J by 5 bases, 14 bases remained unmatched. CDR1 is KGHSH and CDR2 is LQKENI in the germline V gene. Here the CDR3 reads CASSRLSAGGRTGELFF. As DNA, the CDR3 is TGTGCCAGCTCTCGGCTTTCGGCAGGGGGCAGGACCGGGGAGCTGTTTTTT.

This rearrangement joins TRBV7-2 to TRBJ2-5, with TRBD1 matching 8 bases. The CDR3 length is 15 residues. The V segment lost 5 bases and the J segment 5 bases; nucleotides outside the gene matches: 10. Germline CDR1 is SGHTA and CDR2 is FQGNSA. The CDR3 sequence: CASSEWTGSWETQYF. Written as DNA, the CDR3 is TGTGCCAGCAGCGAATGGACAGGGTCGTGGGAGACCCAGTACTTC.

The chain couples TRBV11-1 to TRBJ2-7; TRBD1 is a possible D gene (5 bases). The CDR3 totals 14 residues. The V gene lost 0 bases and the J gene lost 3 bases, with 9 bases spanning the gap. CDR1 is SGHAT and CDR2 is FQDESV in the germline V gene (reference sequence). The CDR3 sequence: CASSLARQNYEQYF. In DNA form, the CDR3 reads TGTGCCAGCAGCTTAGCGCGACAGAACTACGAGCAGTACTTC.

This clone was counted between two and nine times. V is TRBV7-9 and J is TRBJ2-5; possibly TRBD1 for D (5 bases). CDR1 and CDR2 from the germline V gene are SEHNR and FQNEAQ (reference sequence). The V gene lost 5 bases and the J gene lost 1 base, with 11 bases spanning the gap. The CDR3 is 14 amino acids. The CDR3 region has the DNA TGTGCCAGCAGCGTTAGGGGTTTCCAAGAGACCCAGTACTTC. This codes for CASSVRGFQETQYF.

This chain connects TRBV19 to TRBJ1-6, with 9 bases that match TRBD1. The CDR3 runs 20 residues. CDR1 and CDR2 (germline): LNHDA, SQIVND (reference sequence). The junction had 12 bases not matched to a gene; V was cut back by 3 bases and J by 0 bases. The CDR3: CASSMRGPQGASSYNSPLHF. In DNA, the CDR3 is TGTGCCAGTAGTATGAGGGGCCCACAGGGGGCAAGCTCCTATAATTCACCCCTCCACTTT.

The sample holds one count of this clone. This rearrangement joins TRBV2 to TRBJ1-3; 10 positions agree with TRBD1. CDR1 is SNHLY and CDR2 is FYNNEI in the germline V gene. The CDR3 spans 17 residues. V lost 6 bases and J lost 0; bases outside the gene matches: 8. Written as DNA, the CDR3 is TGTGCCAGCAGGGGAGGGACAGGGGTGATCTCTGGAAACACCATATATTTT. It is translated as CASRGGTGVISGNTIYF. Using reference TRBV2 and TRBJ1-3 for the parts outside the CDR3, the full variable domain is EPEVTQTPSHQVTQMGQEVILRCVPISNHLYFYWYRQILGQKVEFLVSFYNNEISEKSEIFDDQFSVERPDGSNFTLKIRSTKLEDSAMYFCASRGGTGVISGNTIYFGEGSWLTVV.

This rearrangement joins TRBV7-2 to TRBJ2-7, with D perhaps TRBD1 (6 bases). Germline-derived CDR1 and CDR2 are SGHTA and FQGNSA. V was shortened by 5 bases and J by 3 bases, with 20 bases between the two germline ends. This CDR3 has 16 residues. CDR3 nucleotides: TGTGCCAGCAGCATTTCGAGTATAGCAGGGGACTACGAGCAGTACTTC. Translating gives CASSISSIAGDYEQYF.

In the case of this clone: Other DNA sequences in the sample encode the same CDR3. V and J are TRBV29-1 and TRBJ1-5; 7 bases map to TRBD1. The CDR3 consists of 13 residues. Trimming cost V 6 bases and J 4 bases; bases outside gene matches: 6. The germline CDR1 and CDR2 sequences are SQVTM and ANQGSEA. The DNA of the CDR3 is TGCAGCGTCAGACAGGGACGGAATCAGCCCCAGCATTTT. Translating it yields CSVRQGRNQPQHF. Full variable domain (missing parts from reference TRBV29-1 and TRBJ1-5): SAVISQKPSRDICQRGTSLTIQCQVDSQVTMMFWYRQQPGQSLTLIATANQGSEATYESGFVIDKFPISRPNLTFSTLTVSNMSPEDSSIYLCSVRQGRNQPQHFGDGTRLSIL.

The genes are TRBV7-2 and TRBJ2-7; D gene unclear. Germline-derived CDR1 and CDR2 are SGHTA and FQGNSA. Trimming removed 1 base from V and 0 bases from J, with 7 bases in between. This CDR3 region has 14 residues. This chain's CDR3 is CASSLVRSSYEQYF. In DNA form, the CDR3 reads TGTGCCAGCAGCTTAGTCCGCAGCTCCTACGAGCAGTACTTC.

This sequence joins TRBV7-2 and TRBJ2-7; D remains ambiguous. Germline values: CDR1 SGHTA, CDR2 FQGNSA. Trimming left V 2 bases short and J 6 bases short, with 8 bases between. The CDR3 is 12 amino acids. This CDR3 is CASSLSRGEQYF. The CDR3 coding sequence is TGTGCCAGCAGCTTAAGTAGAGGCGAGCAGTACTTC.

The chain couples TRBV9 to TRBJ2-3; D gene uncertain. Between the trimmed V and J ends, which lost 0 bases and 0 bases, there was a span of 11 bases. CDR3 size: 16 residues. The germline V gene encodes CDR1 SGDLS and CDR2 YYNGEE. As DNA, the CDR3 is TGTGCCAGCAGCGTAGGGCCAGATTCTAGCACAGATACGCAGTATTTT. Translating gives CASSVGPDSSTDTQYF.